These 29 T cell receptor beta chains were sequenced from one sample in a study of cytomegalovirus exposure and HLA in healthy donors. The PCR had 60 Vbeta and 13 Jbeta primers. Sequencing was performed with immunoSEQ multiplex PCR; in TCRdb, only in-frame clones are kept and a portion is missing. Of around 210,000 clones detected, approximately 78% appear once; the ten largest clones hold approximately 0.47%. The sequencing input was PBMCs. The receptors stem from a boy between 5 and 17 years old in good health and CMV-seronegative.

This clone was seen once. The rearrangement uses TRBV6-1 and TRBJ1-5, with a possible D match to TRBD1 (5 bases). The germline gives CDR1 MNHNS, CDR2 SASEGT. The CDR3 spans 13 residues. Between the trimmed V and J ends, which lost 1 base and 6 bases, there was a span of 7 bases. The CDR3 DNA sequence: TGTGCCAGCAGTGAAGGCAGGGTTCAGCCCCAGCATTTT. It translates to CASSEGRVQPQHF.

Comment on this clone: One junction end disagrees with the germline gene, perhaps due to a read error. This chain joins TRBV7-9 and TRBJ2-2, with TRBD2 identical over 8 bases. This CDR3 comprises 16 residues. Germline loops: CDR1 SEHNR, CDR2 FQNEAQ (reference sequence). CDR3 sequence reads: CSSSFGGGVGTGELFF. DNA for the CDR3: TGTTCCAGCAGCTTCGGGGGGGGAGTGGGGACCGGGGAGCTGTTTTTT.

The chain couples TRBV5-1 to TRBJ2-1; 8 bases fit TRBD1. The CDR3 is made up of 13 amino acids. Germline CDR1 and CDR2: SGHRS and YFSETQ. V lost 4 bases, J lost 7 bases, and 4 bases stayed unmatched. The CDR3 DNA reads TGCGCCAGCAGCGTCTACAGGGGGAATGAGCAGTTCTTC. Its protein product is CASSVYRGNEQFF.

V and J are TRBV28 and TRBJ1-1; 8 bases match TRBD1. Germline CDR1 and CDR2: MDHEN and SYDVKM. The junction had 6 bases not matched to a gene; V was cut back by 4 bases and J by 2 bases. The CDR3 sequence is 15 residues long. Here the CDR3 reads CASSSYGQGNTEAFF. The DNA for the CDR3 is TGTGCCAGCAGTTCTTATGGACAGGGTAACACTGAAGCTTTCTTT. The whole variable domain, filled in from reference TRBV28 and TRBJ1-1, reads DVKVTQSSRYLVKRTGEKVFLECVQDMDHENMFWYRQDPGLGLRLIYFSYDVKMKEKGDIPEGYSVSREKKERFSLILESASTNQTSMYLCASSSYGQGNTEAFFGQGTRLTVV.

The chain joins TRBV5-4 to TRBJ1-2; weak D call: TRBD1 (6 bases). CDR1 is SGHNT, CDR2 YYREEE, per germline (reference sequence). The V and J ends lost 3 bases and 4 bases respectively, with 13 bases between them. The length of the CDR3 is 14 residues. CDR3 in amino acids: CASSSDSFTYGYTF. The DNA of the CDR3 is TGTGCCAGCAGCTCGGACAGCTTTACCTATGGCTACACCTTC.

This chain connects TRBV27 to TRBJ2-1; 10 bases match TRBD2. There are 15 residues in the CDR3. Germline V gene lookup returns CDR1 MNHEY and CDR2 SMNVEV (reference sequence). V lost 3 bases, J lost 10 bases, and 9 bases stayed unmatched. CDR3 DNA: TGTGCCAGCAGTTTTGGGCTAGCGGGAGACCACGAGCAGTTCTTC. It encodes CASSFGLAGDHEQFF.

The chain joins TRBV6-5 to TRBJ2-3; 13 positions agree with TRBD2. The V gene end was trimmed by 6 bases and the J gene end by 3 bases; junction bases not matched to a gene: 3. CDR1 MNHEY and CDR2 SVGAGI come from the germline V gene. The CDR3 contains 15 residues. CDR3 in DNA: TGTGCCAGCAGGACGGGACTAGCGGGGACAGATACGCAGTATTTT. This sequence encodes CASRTGLAGTDTQYF.

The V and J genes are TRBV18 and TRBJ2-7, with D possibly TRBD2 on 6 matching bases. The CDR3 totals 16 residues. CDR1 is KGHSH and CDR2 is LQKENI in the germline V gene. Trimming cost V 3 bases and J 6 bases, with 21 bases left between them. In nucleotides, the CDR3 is TGTGCCAGCTCACCCCGGACACCGGGAGATGTGTCCGAGCAGTACTTC. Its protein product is CASSPRTPGDVSEQYF.

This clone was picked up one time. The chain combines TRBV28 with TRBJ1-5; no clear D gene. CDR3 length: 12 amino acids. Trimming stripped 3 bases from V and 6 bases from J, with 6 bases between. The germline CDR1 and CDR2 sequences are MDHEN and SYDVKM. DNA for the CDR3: TGTGCCAGCAGTTTGCTTAGTCAGCCCCAGCATTTT. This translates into CASSLLSQPQHF.

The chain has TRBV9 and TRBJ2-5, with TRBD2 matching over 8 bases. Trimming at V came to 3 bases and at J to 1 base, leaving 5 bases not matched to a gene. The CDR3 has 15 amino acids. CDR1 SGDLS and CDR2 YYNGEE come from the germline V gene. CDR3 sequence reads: CASSDGLALQETQYF. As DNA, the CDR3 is TGTGCCAGCAGCGACGGACTAGCACTCCAAGAGACCCAGTACTTC.

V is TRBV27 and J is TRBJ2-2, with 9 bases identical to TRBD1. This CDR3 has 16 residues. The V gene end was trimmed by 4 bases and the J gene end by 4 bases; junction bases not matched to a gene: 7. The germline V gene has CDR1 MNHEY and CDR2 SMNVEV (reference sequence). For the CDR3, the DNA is TGTGCCAGCAGTTCTGAGACAGGGGGAACCACCGGGGAGCTGTTTTTT. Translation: CASSSETGGTTGELFF.

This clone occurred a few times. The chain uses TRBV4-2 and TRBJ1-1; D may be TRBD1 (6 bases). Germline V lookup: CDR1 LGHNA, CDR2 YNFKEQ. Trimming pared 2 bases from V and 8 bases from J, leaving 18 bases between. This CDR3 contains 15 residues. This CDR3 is CASSQPGTPESEAFF. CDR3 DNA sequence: TGTGCCAGCAGCCAACCCGGGACACCTGAGAGCGAAGCTTTCTTT.

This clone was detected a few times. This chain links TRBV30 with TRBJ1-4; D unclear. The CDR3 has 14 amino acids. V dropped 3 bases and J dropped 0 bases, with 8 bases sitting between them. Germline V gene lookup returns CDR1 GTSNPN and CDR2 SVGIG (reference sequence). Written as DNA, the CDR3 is TGTGCCTGGAGGTATCACTCAACTAATGAAAAACTGTTTTTT. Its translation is CAWRYHSTNEKLFF.

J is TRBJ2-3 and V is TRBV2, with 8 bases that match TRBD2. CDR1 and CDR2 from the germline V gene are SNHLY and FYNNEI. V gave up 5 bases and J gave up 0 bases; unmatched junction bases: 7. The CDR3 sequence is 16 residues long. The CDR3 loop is CASSPALAGSTDTQYF. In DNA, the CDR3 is TGTGCCAGCAGTCCCGCCTTAGCGGGAAGCACAGATACGCAGTATTTT.

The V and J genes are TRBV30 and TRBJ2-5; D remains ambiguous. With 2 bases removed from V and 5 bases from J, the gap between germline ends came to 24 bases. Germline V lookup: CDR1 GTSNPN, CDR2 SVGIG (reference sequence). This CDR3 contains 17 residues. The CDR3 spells CAWSRRLYTLVRETQYF. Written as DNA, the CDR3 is TGTGCCTGGAGTCGACGGCTCTATACTCTGGTCAGGGAGACCCAGTACTTC.

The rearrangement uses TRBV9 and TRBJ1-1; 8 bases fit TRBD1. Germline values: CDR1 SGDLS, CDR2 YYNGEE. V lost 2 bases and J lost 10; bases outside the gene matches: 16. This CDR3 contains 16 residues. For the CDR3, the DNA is TGTGCCAGCAGCGTGGGAAATTTGGGACAGGCTAGGGGAGCTTTCTTT. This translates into CASSVGNLGQARGAFF. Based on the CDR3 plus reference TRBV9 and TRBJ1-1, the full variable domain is DSGVTQTPKHLITATGQRVTLRCSPRSGDLSVYWYQQSLDQGLQFLIQYYNGEERAKGNILERFSAQQFPDLHSELNLSSLELGDSALYFCASSVGNLGQARGAFFGQGTRLTVV.

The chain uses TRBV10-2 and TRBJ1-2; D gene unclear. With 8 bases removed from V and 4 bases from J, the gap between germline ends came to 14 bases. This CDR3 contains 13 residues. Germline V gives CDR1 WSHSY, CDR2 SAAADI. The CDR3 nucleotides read TGCGCCAGCGCCCCAAGCCTCGGCTATGGCTACACCTTC. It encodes CASAPSLGYGYTF.

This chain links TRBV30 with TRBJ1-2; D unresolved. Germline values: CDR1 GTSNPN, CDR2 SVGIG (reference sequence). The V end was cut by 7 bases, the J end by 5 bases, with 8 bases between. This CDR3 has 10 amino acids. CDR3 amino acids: CASSMYGYTF. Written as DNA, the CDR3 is TGTGCCTCCTCTATGTATGGCTACACCTTC.

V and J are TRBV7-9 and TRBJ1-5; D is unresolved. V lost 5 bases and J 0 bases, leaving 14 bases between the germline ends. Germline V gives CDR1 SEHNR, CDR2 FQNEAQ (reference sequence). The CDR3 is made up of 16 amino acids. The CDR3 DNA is TGTGCCAGCAGCCCGGGTAGTGGCTATAGCAATCAGCCCCAGCATTTT. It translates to CASSPGSGYSNQPQHF.

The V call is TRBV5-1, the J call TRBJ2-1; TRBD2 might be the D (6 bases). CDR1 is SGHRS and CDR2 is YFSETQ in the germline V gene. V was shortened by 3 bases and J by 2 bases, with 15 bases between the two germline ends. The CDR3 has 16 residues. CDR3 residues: CASSYGSGTAYNEQFF. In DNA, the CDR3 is TGCGCCAGCAGCTATGGTAGCGGTACCGCCTACAATGAGCAGTTCTTC.

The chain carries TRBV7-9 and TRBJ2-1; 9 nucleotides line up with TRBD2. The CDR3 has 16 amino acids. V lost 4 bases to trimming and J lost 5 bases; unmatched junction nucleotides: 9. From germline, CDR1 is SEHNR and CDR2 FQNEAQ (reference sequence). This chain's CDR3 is CASSSIAGVKDNEQFF. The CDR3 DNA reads TGTGCCAGCAGCTCAATAGCGGGAGTGAAAGACAATGAGCAGTTCTTC. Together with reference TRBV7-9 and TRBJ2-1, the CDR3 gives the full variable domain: DTGVSQNPRHKITKRGQNVTFRCDPISEHNRLYWYRQTLGQGPEFLTYFQNEAQLEKSRLLSDRFSAERPKGSFSTLEIQRTEQGDSAMYLCASSSIAGVKDNEQFFGPGTRLTVL.

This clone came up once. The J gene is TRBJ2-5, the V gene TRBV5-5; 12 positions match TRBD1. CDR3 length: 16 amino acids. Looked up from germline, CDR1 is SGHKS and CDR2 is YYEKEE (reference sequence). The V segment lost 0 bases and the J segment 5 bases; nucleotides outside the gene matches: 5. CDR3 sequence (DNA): TGTGCCAGCAGCTTGGCGGGACAGGGGGCAGGGGAGACCCAGTACTTC. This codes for CASSLAGQGAGETQYF.

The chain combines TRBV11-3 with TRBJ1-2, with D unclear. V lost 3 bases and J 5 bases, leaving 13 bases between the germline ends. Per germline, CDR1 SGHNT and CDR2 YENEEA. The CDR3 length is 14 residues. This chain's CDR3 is CASSFQAGWYGYTF. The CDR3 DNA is TGTGCCAGCAGCTTTCAGGCGGGTTGGTATGGCTACACCTTC.

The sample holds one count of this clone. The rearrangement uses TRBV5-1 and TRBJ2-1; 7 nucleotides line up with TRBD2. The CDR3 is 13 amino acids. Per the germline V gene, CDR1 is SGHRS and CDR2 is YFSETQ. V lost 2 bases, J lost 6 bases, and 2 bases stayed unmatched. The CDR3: CASSFGGGNEQFF. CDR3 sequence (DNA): TGCGCCAGCAGCTTTGGGGGGGGCAATGAGCAGTTCTTC. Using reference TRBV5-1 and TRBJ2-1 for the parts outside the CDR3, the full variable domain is KAGVTQTPRYLIKTRGQQVTLSCSPISGHRSVSWYQQTPGQGLQFLFEYFSETQRNKGNFPGRFSGRQFSNSRSEMNVSTLELGDSALYLCASSFGGGNEQFFGPGTRLTVL.

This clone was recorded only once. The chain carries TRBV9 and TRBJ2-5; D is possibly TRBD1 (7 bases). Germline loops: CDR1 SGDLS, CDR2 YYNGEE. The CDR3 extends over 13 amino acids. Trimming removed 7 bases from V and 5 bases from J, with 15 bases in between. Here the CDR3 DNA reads TGTGCCAGCTCCGGAGGGGGCGGGGAGACCCAGTACTTC. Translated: CASSGGGGETQYF.

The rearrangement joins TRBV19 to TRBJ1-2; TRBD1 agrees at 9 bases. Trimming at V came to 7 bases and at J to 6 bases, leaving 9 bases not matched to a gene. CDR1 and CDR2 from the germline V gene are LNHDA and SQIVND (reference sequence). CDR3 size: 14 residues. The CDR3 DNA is TGTGCCAGTAATCAGTTCGGGACAGGGAATGGCTACACCTTC. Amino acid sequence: CASNQFGTGNGYTF.

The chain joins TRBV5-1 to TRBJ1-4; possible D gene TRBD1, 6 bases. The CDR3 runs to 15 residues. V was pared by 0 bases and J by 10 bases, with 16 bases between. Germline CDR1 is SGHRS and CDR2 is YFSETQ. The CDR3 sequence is CASSLGWTAERKLFF. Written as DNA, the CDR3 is TGCGCCAGCAGCTTGGGTTGGACAGCGGAAAGAAAACTGTTTTTT.

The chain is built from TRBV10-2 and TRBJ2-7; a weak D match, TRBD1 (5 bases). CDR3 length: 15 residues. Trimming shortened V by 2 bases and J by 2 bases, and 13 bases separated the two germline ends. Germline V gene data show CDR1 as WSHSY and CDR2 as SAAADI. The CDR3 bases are TGCGCCAGCAGTGAGCAAACGGACAATACCTACGAGCAGTACTTC. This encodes CASSEQTDNTYEQYF.

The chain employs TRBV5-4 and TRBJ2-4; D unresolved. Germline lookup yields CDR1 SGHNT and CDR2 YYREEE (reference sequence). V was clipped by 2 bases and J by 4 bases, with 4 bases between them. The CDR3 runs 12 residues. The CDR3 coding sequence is TGTGCCAGCAGCTTCCAGAAAAACATTCAGTACTTC. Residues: CASSFQKNIQYF.